This record looks at one TCR beta chain sequence and its context. Its antigen is undetermined. The entry originates in a study of T cells expressing NK-cell markers. Findings of the study overall: A few donors showed these clonotypes also leading the CD3+CD56-NKG2C+ fraction.

The germline CDR1 and CDR2 sequences are SEHNR and FQNEAQ (reference sequence). The CDR3 spans 17 residues. TCRdb reanalyzed the 5' RACE reads and collapses them to one entry per CDR3 protein, without DNA. This sample's table has about 260,000 distinct CDR3 sequences. The sequenced material came from blood T cells: a sorted CD56 or NKG2C T cell subset, CD4+ or CD8+ T cells, or bulk PBMC T cells (not recorded which). The TCR comes from a man aged 18 to 29 in good health. V and J are TRBV7-9 and TRBJ2-6; no DNA is available, so the TRBD1 call from TCRdb remains unchecked. CDR3 in amino acids: CASAPGQGNSGANVLTF.